A selection of T cell receptor beta chains follows, all from one sample in a study of T cells expressing NK-cell markers. TCRdb derives one entry per CDR3 protein from the 5' RACE reads, leaving out DNA. The sample features about 370,000 distinct CDR3 sequences, with roughly 10% in its top ten. Sequencing was done on a sample of blood T cells: a sorted CD56 or NKG2C T cell subset, CD4+ or CD8+ T cells, or bulk PBMC T cells (not recorded which). The source of these receptors is a woman between 45 and 60 years old in good health. CDR3s include the opening cysteine and the closing phenylalanine or tryptophan.

CDR3 protein	V gene	J gene
CASSPIRGRVYEQYF	TRBV3-1	TRBJ2-7
CAILEGTYNEQFF	TRBV10-3	TRBJ2-1
CASSSGTSGVYNEQFF	TRBV11-3	TRBJ2-1
CSVERGAGGPTYQGETQYF	TRBV29-1	TRBJ2-5
CASSQTATGELFF	TRBV27	TRBJ2-2
CATSLGNTGELFF	TRBV12-3/TRBV12-4	TRBJ2-2
CSAREGLAEYNEQFF	TRBV20-1	TRBJ2-1
CASSQDPLRGRANTGELFF	TRBV14	TRBJ2-2
CASSPLGGLPNEQFF	TRBV4-1	TRBJ2-1
CSAPTSGDLYEQYF	TRBV20-1	TRBJ2-7
CATGFRGLPDTQYF	TRBV12-3/TRBV12-4	TRBJ2-3
CSVLIGGNTEAFF	TRBV29-1	TRBJ1-1
CASSSRTGAGELFF	TRBV5-1	TRBJ2-2
CASGTRSSSTQYF	TRBV12-3/TRBV12-4	TRBJ2-3
CASSPKTSGKNIQYF	TRBV18	TRBJ2-4
CASRQAGQVNEKLFF	TRBV12-3/TRBV12-4	TRBJ1-4
CSAAGLADYNEQFF	TRBV20-1	TRBJ2-1
CASSFRTVGIAFF	TRBV3-1	TRBJ1-1
CASSFSLGTRREQFF	TRBV5-1	TRBJ2-1
CAISVQRERNEQYF	TRBV10-3	TRBJ2-7
CASSPGGYETQYF	TRBV7-3	TRBJ2-5
CASSHVTYGLATYNEQFF	TRBV4-1	TRBJ2-1
CAWRKGGLAGEIYEQYF	TRBV30	TRBJ2-7
CASSLARAFGRFNEQFF	TRBV7-9	TRBJ2-1
CASSSPDRGRSLTDTQYF	TRBV7-9	TRBJ2-3
CSAWSAPGGYTF	TRBV20-1	TRBJ1-2
CASSLTAQLPPLHF	TRBV5-1	TRBJ1-6
CASSLLNSGNTIYF	TRBV7-9	TRBJ1-3
CASSPLLPGTANTGELFF	TRBV4-2	TRBJ2-2
CASSLVTSGSAAQYF	TRBV11-3	TRBJ2-3
CASSQGLTKTQYF	TRBV5-6	TRBJ2-5
CASPLRESEGPKLFF	TRBV6-6	TRBJ1-4
CAWSNPGQPSSGELFF	TRBV30	TRBJ2-2